This TCR beta chain derives from a study of blood T cells in healthy people across ages. Total RNA was extracted at no less than 5 micrograms per sample. Details on this clonotype: Its antigen is still unknown.

Notes on the study in general: The recorded TCR beta diversity per million T cells decreased in a roughly linear manner with age.

The length of the CDR3 is 16 residues. V lost 0 bases and J 0 bases, leaving 9 bases between the germline ends. Germline V gene lookup returns CDR1 LGHNA and CDR2 YSLEER. For the second PCR, which ran for about 7 to 11 cycles, a sample-barcoded 5' primer and a J-beta primer mix were used. TCRdb fed the 5' RACE reads into MiXCR, producing one record per CDR3 protein. Of approximately 360,000 distinct CDR3 sequences in the sample, approximately 52% were seen once. Material for sequencing was blood. The origin of this receptor is a man in his sixties in good health. The genes are TRBV4-3 and TRBJ2-4, with D possibly matching TRBD2 (6 bases). As DNA, the CDR3 is TGCGCCAGCAGCCAAGATGCGGGAATAGCCAAAAACATTCAGTACTTC. Protein: CASSQDAGIAKNIQYF.